This TCR beta chain comes out of a study of neurological immune-mediated disorders. As healthy controls, volunteers from a blood bank in Maryland, USA, were used. The germline V gene has CDR1 SNHLY and CDR2 FYNNEI. The length of the CDR3 is 14 residues. The V end lost 9 bases, the J end lost 3 bases, and 15 bases lay between the germline ends. TCRdb passed the 5' RACE reads through MiXCR, listing each CDR3 protein once. The sample includes about 29,000 distinct CDR3 sequences, around 12% of them seen just once. Turning to this clonotype: A read error may be the cause here, since a much bigger clone is one base away.

The sequence was collected from a man between 60 and 75 years old in good health. The sequenced material came from PBMCs. V usage is TRBV2 and J usage is TRBJ2-1; D is ambiguous. DNA for the CDR3: TGTGCCAGGTTAGCAGATAACAACTACAATGAGCAGTTCTTC. It yields the protein CARLADNNYNEQFF.